What follows are 23 T cell receptor beta chains derived from one specimen sequenced in a study of cytomegalovirus exposure and HLA in healthy donors. Here immunoSEQ multiplex PCR was the method, and the copy in TCRdb shows in-frame clones only, minus some. The data contain about 73,000 clones, 90% to 95% of them singletons. The sequencing input was PBMCs. The receptor source for this set is a young man in good health and CMV-seronegative.

This sequence joins TRBV4-3 and TRBJ1-1; no definite D call. Looked up from germline, CDR1 is LGHNA and CDR2 is YSLEER. V shed 0 bases and J shed 2 bases, with 10 bases lying between them. This CDR3 region has 15 residues. CDR3 bases: TGCGCCAGCAGCCAAGAGGCGGGGTTAAACACTGAAGCTTTCTTT. Its translation: CASSQEAGLNTEAFF.

This clone was seen just once. J is TRBJ1-1 and V is TRBV5-5; 8 positions match TRBD1. This CDR3 comprises 15 residues. The junction had 5 bases not matched to a gene; V was cut back by 4 bases and J by 0 bases. Germline loops: CDR1 SGHKS, CDR2 YYEKEE (reference sequence). DNA of the CDR3: TGTGCCAGCAGCCCCCTGGACAGGGTGAACACTGAAGCTTTCTTT. Residues: CASSPLDRVNTEAFF.

The chain recombines TRBV18 with TRBJ1-1; 9 bases map to TRBD1. Germline assignment: CDR1 KGHSH and CDR2 LQKENI. CDR3 length: 16 residues. Trimming at V came to 6 bases and at J to 4 bases, leaving 12 bases not matched to a gene. The chain's CDR3 is CASSLRDRVRGTEAFF. CDR3 DNA sequence: TGTGCCAGCTCGCTCCGGGACAGGGTGCGAGGCACTGAAGCTTTCTTT.

DNA of the CDR3: TGCGCCAGCAGCCAAGGGGGACAGGGGAACCGCGAGCAGTACTTC. As protein: CASSQGGQGNREQYF. This chain joins TRBV4-1 and TRBJ2-7; TRBD1 agrees at 10 bases. The V gene's germline CDR1 is MGHRA and CDR2 YSYEKL. V lost 1 base to trimming and J lost 6 bases; unmatched junction nucleotides: 6. The CDR3 has 15 residues.

The chain has TRBV9 and TRBJ2-2; D gene ambiguous. The CDR3 runs 13 residues. V was cut by 3 bases and J by 4 bases, with 7 bases left in between. Per germline, CDR1 SGDLS and CDR2 YYNGEE. The CDR3 loop is CASSESITGELFF. The CDR3, as DNA: TGTGCCAGCAGCGAGTCTATCACCGGGGAGCTGTTTTTT.

V usage is TRBV7-3 and J usage is TRBJ2-2, with 9 bases lining up with TRBD2. There are 16 residues in the CDR3. V was clipped by 4 bases and J by 4 bases; unmatched bases: 7. CDR1 and CDR2 (germline): SGHTA, FQGTGA. CDR3 sequence reads: CASSSSGGLFTGELFF. CDR3 bases: TGTGCCAGCAGCTCAAGCGGGGGGCTATTCACCGGGGAGCTGTTTTTT.

This clone has just one count. The gene calls are TRBV6-1 and TRBJ2-7; 10 nucleotides agree with TRBD2. This CDR3 spans 19 amino acids. The germline gives CDR1 MNHNS, CDR2 SASEGT. V shed 4 bases and J 0 bases; nucleotides not matched to a gene: 15. CDR3 region: CASSGPASGGKIFSYEQYF. CDR3 in DNA: TGTGCCAGCAGTGGACCGGCTAGCGGGGGCAAGATTTTCTCCTACGAGCAGTACTTC.

The count of this clone is one. J is TRBJ1-2 and V is TRBV5-1; tentative D call: TRBD1 (5 bases). The germline V and J ends were trimmed by 2 bases and 3 bases, with 8 bases remaining between them. The CDR3 extends over 13 amino acids. CDR1 is SGHRS, CDR2 YFSETQ, per germline. CDR3 residues: CASSLGADYGYTF. In nucleotides, the CDR3 is TGCGCCAGCAGCTTAGGGGCTGACTATGGCTACACCTTC.

The chain recombines TRBV6-5 with TRBJ2-6, with a possible D match to TRBD1 (5 bases). Germline CDR1 and CDR2: MNHEY and SVGAGI. V was trimmed by 2 bases and J by 0 bases, leaving 5 bases between them. The CDR3 sequence is 15 residues long. The DNA for the CDR3 is TGTGCCAGCAGTTACAGGGGCTCTGGGGCCAACGTCCTGACTTTC. As protein: CASSYRGSGANVLTF.

CDR3 in amino acids: CASRNNRDTGELFF. The CDR3 DNA reads as TGTGCCAGCAGAAATAACAGGGACACCGGGGAGCTGTTTTTT. J is TRBJ2-2 and V is TRBV25-1, with D possibly matching TRBD1 (6 bases). The CDR3 is made up of 14 amino acids. Per germline, CDR1 MGHDK and CDR2 SYGVNS. The V end lost 6 bases, the J end lost 3 bases, and 11 bases lay between the germline ends.

This chain uses TRBV2 with TRBJ1-5; D gene unclear. Trimming removed 7 bases at V and 10 bases at J, with 17 bases between. Looked up from germline, CDR1 is SNHLY and CDR2 is FYNNEI. The CDR3 is 13 residues long. The CDR3 sequence: CASNRDLLFPQHF. CDR3 bases: TGTGCCAGCAACCGGGATCTTCTCTTTCCCCAGCATTTT.

This chain connects TRBV7-9 to TRBJ2-7, with D possibly TRBD1 on 5 matching bases. CDR3 length: 12 residues. Germline loops: CDR1 SEHNR, CDR2 FQNEAQ (reference sequence). Trimming took off 7 bases at V and 3 bases at J, with 10 bases between the two ends. The CDR3 spells CASMGPNYEQYF. CDR3 sequence (DNA): TGTGCCAGCATGGGGCCAAACTACGAGCAGTACTTC.

The V and J genes are TRBV9 and TRBJ1-2; 7 bases map to TRBD1. The junction had 6 bases not matched to a gene; V was cut back by 4 bases and J by 6 bases. Per germline, CDR1 SGDLS and CDR2 YYNGEE. This CDR3 comprises 13 residues. The DNA of the CDR3 is TGTGCCAGCAGCCCGGGGACAGTAGATGGCTACACCTTC. It translates to CASSPGTVDGYTF.

The chain links TRBV5-4 to TRBJ2-2; weak D call: TRBD1 (6 bases). The CDR3 length is 15 residues. The V gene's germline CDR1 is SGHNT and CDR2 YYREEE (reference sequence). The V end lost 0 bases, the J end lost 3 bases, and 9 bases lay between the germline ends. Here the CDR3 reads CASSLDRVHTGELFF. The CDR3 DNA is TGTGCCAGCAGCTTGGACAGGGTACACACCGGGGAGCTGTTTTTT.

The chain links TRBV19 to TRBJ1-3; D is ambiguous. The CDR3 extends over 18 amino acids. Germline assignment: CDR1 LNHDA and CDR2 SQIVND (reference sequence). V shed 4 bases and J shed 4 bases, with 23 bases lying between them. This CDR3 is CASSTRVGRLLWGNTIYF. The CDR3 DNA is TGTGCCAGTAGTACCCGTGTCGGGAGGTTATTGTGGGGAAACACCATATATTTT.

The gene calls are TRBV5-1 and TRBJ2-3, with D maybe TRBD1 (6 bases). Trimming took 0 bases from V and 2 from J, leaving 10 bases between them. Germline V CDR1 and CDR2: SGHRS, YFSETQ. The CDR3 runs 15 residues. DNA of the CDR3: TGCGCCAGCAGCTTGGGTGACAGGAACACAGATACGCAGTATTTT. It yields the protein CASSLGDRNTDTQYF. The complete variable domain, with remaining parts taken from reference TRBV5-1 and TRBJ2-3, reads KAGVTQTPRYLIKTRGQQVTLSCSPISGHRSVSWYQQTPGQGLQFLFEYFSETQRNKGNFPGRFSGRQFSNSRSEMNVSTLELGDSALYLCASSLGDRNTDTQYFGPGTRLTVL.

V is TRBV4-1 and J is TRBJ2-7, with TRBD1 identical over 10 bases. J gave up 4 bases and V 5 bases, and 20 bases lay outside the gene matches. Germline lookup yields CDR1 MGHRA and CDR2 YSYEKL. The CDR3 loop spans 19 amino acids. This CDR3 is CASSSQLGTGDSRGYEQYF. In DNA, the CDR3 is TGCGCCAGCAGCTCCCAACTCGGGACAGGGGACTCCCGAGGGTACGAGCAGTACTTC.

The chain links TRBV6-4 to TRBJ2-3; possibly TRBD2 for D (5 bases). Germline V CDR1 and CDR2: MRHNA, SNTAGT. V lost 5 bases to trimming and J lost 0 bases, with 6 bases between them. CDR3 length equals 13 residues. The CDR3 DNA reads TGTGCCAGCAGTCGGACTAGCACAGATACGCAGTATTTT. Translating it yields CASSRTSTDTQYF.

In this sample, this clone turned up a few times. The V call is TRBV7-9, the J call TRBJ2-7, with D tentatively TRBD2 (5 bases). From germline, CDR1 is SEHNR and CDR2 FQNEAQ (reference sequence). The germline V and J ends were trimmed by 4 bases and 2 bases, with 15 bases remaining between them. The CDR3 contains 15 residues. For the CDR3, the DNA is TGTGCCAGCAGCTCTGAGGGAAGGGCCCCCTACGAGCAGTACTTC. Translating it yields CASSSEGRAPYEQYF.

This chain uses TRBV9 with TRBJ2-7, with TRBD1 as a possible D gene (5 bases). Trimming removed 3 bases at V and 5 bases at J, with 12 bases between. Germline V gene sequence: CDR1 SGDLS, CDR2 YYNGEE. This CDR3 has 13 amino acids. Here the CDR3 reads CASSGQGFHEQYF. Written as DNA, the CDR3 is TGTGCCAGCAGCGGGCAGGGCTTCCACGAGCAGTACTTC. Full variable domain (missing parts from reference TRBV9 and TRBJ2-7): DSGVTQTPKHLITATGQRVTLRCSPRSGDLSVYWYQQSLDQGLQFLIQYYNGEERAKGNILERFSAQQFPDLHSELNLSSLELGDSALYFCASSGQGFHEQYFGPGTRLTVT.

The CDR3: CASSPPTVLPTEAFF. CDR3 bases: TGTGCCAGCAGCCCTCCCACAGTCCTGCCCACTGAAGCTTTCTTT. J is TRBJ1-1 and V is TRBV11-2, with D unresolved. Germline V gene sequence: CDR1 SGHAT, CDR2 FQNNGV. Trimming pared 5 bases from V and 4 bases from J, leaving 17 bases between. CDR3 length: 15 amino acids.

V gene TRBV7-6 combines with J gene TRBJ2-3; TRBD2 matches at 9 bases. Germline trimming cut 1 base from V and 6 bases from J; bases unmatched to any gene: 8. The CDR3 is 16 residues long. Germline CDR1 reads SGHVS; CDR2 reads FNYEAQ. Written as DNA, the CDR3 is TGTGCCAGCAGCTTAGGAGTAGCGGGGGTTTCTGATACGCAGTATTTT. Translated: CASSLGVAGVSDTQYF.

The chain carries TRBV28 and TRBJ1-4, with D hard to call. Trimming removed 2 bases from V and 8 bases from J, with 12 bases in between. The CDR3 covers 14 residues. CDR1 is MDHEN, CDR2 SYDVKM, per germline. CDR3 amino acids: CASSLRTFQEKLFF. In DNA, the CDR3 is TGTGCCAGCAGTTTAAGGACTTTTCAGGAAAAACTGTTTTTT.